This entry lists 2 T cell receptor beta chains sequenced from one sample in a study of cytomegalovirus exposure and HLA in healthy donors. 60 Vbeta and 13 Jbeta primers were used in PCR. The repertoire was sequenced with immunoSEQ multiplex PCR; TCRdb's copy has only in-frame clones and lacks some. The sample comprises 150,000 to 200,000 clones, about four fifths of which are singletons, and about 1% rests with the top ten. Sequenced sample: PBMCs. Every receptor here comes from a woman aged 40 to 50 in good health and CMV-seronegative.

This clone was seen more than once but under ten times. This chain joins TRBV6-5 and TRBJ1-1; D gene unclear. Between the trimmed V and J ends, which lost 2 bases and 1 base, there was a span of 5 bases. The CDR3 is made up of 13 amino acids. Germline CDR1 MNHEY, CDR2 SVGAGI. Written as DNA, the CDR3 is TGTGCCAGCAGTTACCAGGAGAACACTGAAGCTTTCTTT. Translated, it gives CASSYQENTEAFF.

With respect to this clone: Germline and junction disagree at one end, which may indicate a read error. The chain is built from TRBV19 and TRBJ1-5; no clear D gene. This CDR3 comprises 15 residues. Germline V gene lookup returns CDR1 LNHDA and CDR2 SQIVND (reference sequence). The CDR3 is CASSLEFRSNQPQHF. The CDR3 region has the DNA TGTGCCAGTAGTTTAGAGTTCCGGAGCAATCAGCCCCAGCATTTT.